This T cell receptor beta chain was captured in a study of cytomegalovirus exposure and HLA in healthy donors. Whole-study findings and limits: Later analysis suggested most CMV-associated TCR beta chains were HLA-restricted.

For this clone: Antigen specificity is unknown.

The PCR ran on 60 Vbeta and 13 Jbeta primers. The assay was immunoSEQ multiplex PCR, and TCRdb's table has in-frame clones only and misses some. The table has hundreds of thousands of clones, approximately 90% seen once. CDR1 and CDR2 from the germline V gene are SNHLY and FYNNEI. CDR3 length: 16 amino acids. After removal of 1 base from V and 5 bases from J, the junction contained 7 bases not matched to a gene. The chain recombines TRBV2 with TRBJ1-3; TRBD1 matches 8 bases. The sequence came from a woman aged 18-35 years in good health and CMV-seronegative. Sequenced sample: PBMCs. CDR3 sequence (DNA): TGTGCCAGCAGTGAAGGTGGGGCAGGGGGCCGAAACACCATATATTTT. Protein sequence: CASSEGGAGGRNTIYF.